The source of this T cell receptor (beta chain) is a study of cytomegalovirus exposure and HLA in healthy donors. PCR involved 60 Vbeta and 13 Jbeta primers. The table came from immunoSEQ multiplex PCR; TCRdb's copy has only in-frame clones and leaves some out. The data show 160,000 or so clones, under 90% seen once. Germline lookup yields CDR1 SGHNT and CDR2 YENEEA. The CDR3 has 16 residues. Trimming took 4 bases from V and 8 from J; bases not matched to a gene: 12. With respect to this clone: Its antigen is still unknown.

Study-level results: Later on, a genetic analysis was performed. It linked a missense variant in DCLRE1C with V- and J-gene trimming of TCR beta. Across HLA loci, a later analysis found differing TCR association rates, with DRB1 most and HLA-C fewest.

The chain carries TRBV11-3 and TRBJ2-1, with 9 bases fitting TRBD1. Sequenced sample: PBMCs. The sequence came from a man aged 25-45 years in good health and CMV-seronegative. The CDR3 sequence is CASSSGQGRMGDEQFF. The CDR3 DNA sequence: TGTGCCAGCAGCTCGGGACAGGGTCGCATGGGGGATGAGCAGTTCTTC.